The 22 T cell receptor beta chains below come from one sample, sequenced in a study of identifying expanded T cells in peripheral blood. The method was immunoSEQ multiplex PCR; TCRdb's version includes in-frame clones alone and lacks a portion of them. Here the sample spans some 72,000 clones, approximately 87% being singletons. The sample taken for sequencing was blood. These receptors all come from a person aged 18 to 70 in good health.

V gene TRBV7-9 combines with J gene TRBJ2-7; possible D gene TRBD2, 5 bases. The V gene lost 3 bases and the J gene lost 0 bases, with 6 bases spanning the gap. The CDR3 is 13 residues long. Germline values: CDR1 SEHNR, CDR2 FQNEAQ (reference sequence). Written as DNA, the CDR3 is TGTGCCAGCAGCTTCGGGGACTCCTACGAGCAGTACTTC. Amino acid sequence: CASSFGDSYEQYF.

This chain links TRBV10-3 with TRBJ1-5, with 8 bases aligning to TRBD1. CDR1 and CDR2 from the germline V gene are ENHRY and SYGVKD. This CDR3 has 15 residues. Unmatched junction bases numbered 8, after V lost 8 bases and J lost 2 bases. The DNA for the CDR3 is TGTGCCATCTGGCAGGGGGCGAGTGGCAATCAGCCCCAGCATTTT. Its protein is CAIWQGASGNQPQHF.

This rearrangement joins TRBV18 to TRBJ2-5; TRBD1 agrees at 7 bases. The CDR3 contains 16 residues. Per the germline V gene, CDR1 is KGHSH and CDR2 is LQKENI. V lost 1 base, J lost 1 base, and 6 bases stayed unmatched. For the CDR3, the DNA is TGTGCCAGCTCACCACTCGGGACAGACTCCCAAGAGACCCAGTACTTC. As protein: CASSPLGTDSQETQYF.

For the CDR3, the DNA is TGTGCCATCCTCGCGCTCACCGGGACTTCAAACATTCAGTACTTC. Amino acid sequence: CAILALTGTSNIQYF. The chain carries TRBV6-4 and TRBJ2-4, with a tentative D call TRBD2 (6 bases). Trimming removed 10 bases from V and 6 bases from J, with 22 bases in between. The CDR3 runs 15 residues. CDR1 is MRHNA, CDR2 SNTAGT, per germline.

CDR3 DNA: TGTGCCACTGTGGACAGGGGGCAGGAGACCCAGTACTTC. This translates into CATVDRGQETQYF. This rearrangement joins TRBV7-4 to TRBJ2-5; TRBD1 matches at 11 bases. CDR1 is SGHVT, CDR2 SQSDAQ, per germline. V was clipped by 10 bases and J by 5 bases; unmatched bases: 6. CDR3 size: 13 residues. The whole variable domain, filled in from reference TRBV7-4 and TRBJ2-5, reads GAGVSQSPRYKVAKRGRDVALRCDSISGHVTLYWYRQTLGQGSEVLTYSQSDAQRDKSGRPSGRFSAERPERSVSTLKIQRTEQGDSAVYLCATVDRGQETQYFGPGTRLLVL.

This CDR3 is CASSLGLAAGELFF. The CDR3 coding sequence is TGTGCCAGCAGTTTGGGACTAGCGGCCGGGGAGCTGTTTTTT. The chain has TRBV28 and TRBJ2-2; TRBD2 aligns across 11 bases. J gave up 6 bases and V 3 bases, and 0 bases lay outside the gene matches. This CDR3 comprises 14 residues. Germline values: CDR1 MDHEN, CDR2 SYDVKM. The full variable domain, its missing parts supplied by reference TRBV28 and TRBJ2-2, is DVKVTQSSRYLVKRTGEKVFLECVQDMDHENMFWYRQDPGLGLRLIYFSYDVKMKEKGDIPEGYSVSREKKERFSLILESASTNQTSMYLCASSLGLAAGELFFGEGSRLTVL.

This rearrangement joins TRBV7-2 to TRBJ2-3; TRBD2 agrees at 16 bases. The V and J ends lost 6 bases and 4 bases, in that order; junction bases with no gene match: 1. Germline-derived CDR1 and CDR2 are SGHTA and FQGNSA. The CDR3 is made up of 15 amino acids. The CDR3 nucleotides read TGTGCCAGCAGAGGGACTAGCGGGGGGGCAGATACGCAGTATTTT. Translated: CASRGTSGGADTQYF.

The chain combines TRBV6-1 with TRBJ2-1; D might be TRBD1 or TRBD2, each matching 5 bases. The CDR3 extends over 14 amino acids. Germline-derived CDR1 and CDR2 are MNHNS and SASEGT. The V end was cut by 8 bases, the J end by 9 bases, with 20 bases between. This CDR3 reads CASSPGSLYSEQFF. CDR3 bases: TGTGCCAGCTCACCAGGGAGTCTGTATAGTGAGCAGTTCTTC.

The chain joins TRBV7-9 to TRBJ2-1; the D is unclear. The germline gives CDR1 SEHNR, CDR2 FQNEAQ (reference sequence). V was shortened by 4 bases and J by 4 bases, with 11 bases between the two germline ends. The CDR3 is 14 residues long. The CDR3 protein is CASSSSEPYNEQFF. The CDR3 nucleotides are TGTGCCAGCAGCTCATCCGAACCTTACAATGAGCAGTTCTTC. The full variable domain, rest sourced from reference TRBV7-9 and TRBJ2-1, is DTGVSQNPRHKITKRGQNVTFRCDPISEHNRLYWYRQTLGQGPEFLTYFQNEAQLEKSRLLSDRFSAERPKGSFSTLEIQRTEQGDSAMYLCASSSSEPYNEQFFGPGTRLTVL.

The CDR3 nucleotides read TGTGCCAGTAGTATCTCGGGGACAGGGAACAATGAGCAGTTCTTC. This encodes CASSISGTGNNEQFF. The chain is built from TRBV19 and TRBJ2-1, with 9 bases matching TRBD1. From germline, CDR1 is LNHDA and CDR2 SQIVND (reference sequence). CDR3 size: 15 residues. Unmatched junction bases numbered 5, after V lost 3 bases and J lost 5 bases.

This sequence joins TRBV6-1 and TRBJ2-3, with D possibly being TRBD1 or TRBD2 (6 bases each). V lost 9 bases to trimming and J lost 6 bases, with 16 bases between them. This CDR3 spans 13 amino acids. From germline, CDR1 is MNHNS and CDR2 SASEGT. The DNA of the CDR3 is TGTGCCAGACATAGGGGGGCGGTCGATACGCAGTATTTT. Its translation: CARHRGAVDTQYF.

V and J are TRBV28 and TRBJ2-1; D remains ambiguous. The V and J ends lost 8 bases and 11 bases respectively, with 16 bases between them. The CDR3 totals 12 residues. In germline, CDR1 is MDHEN, CDR2 SYDVKM. The CDR3, as DNA: TGTGCCAGCGGATCCATTCAGAAAAAGCAGTTCTTC. Translated: CASGSIQKKQFF.

The chain combines TRBV19 with TRBJ1-1; tentatively, D is TRBD1 (5 bases). Trimming left V 6 bases short and J 5 bases short, with 22 bases between. The CDR3 length is 16 residues. Germline assignment: CDR1 LNHDA and CDR2 SQIVND (reference sequence). This CDR3 reads CASSRTFGTIGTEAFF. DNA for the CDR3: TGTGCCAGTAGCCGGACGTTCGGGACTATTGGGACTGAAGCTTTCTTT.

This sequence joins TRBV28 and TRBJ2-5, with D possibly matching TRBD2 (5 bases). Trimming took 2 bases from V and 3 from J, leaving 16 bases between them. The CDR3 is made up of 16 amino acids. Germline V gives CDR1 MDHEN, CDR2 SYDVKM. CDR3 sequence: CASSLSPGMGEETQYF. CDR3 DNA sequence: TGTGCCAGCAGTTTAAGCCCGGGGATGGGTGAAGAGACCCAGTACTTC.

V gene TRBV21-1 combines with J gene TRBJ2-2; no DNA check was done on the table's D call, TRBD1. TRBV21-1 is a pseudogene locus. CDR3 length: 16 amino acids. The CDR3 loop is CASSKERKGDTGELFF. The CDR3 nucleotides are TGTGCCAGCAGCAAAGAGCGGAAGGGGGACACCGGGGAGCTGTTTTTT.

The chain uses TRBV5-1 and TRBJ2-2; 8 bases fit TRBD1. Germline V gene data show CDR1 as SGHRS and CDR2 as YFSETQ. With V trimmed by 4 bases and J by 3 bases, 5 bases remained unmatched. The CDR3 spans 15 residues. Written as DNA, the CDR3 is TGCGCCAGCAGCCTCGTACAGGGGGACACCGGGGAGCTGTTTTTT. Translated, it gives CASSLVQGDTGELFF.

This chain joins TRBV7-2 and TRBJ2-5; TRBD2 matches 13 bases. The CDR3 runs 16 residues. The V segment lost 5 bases and the J segment 4 bases; nucleotides outside the gene matches: 7. Germline CDR1 and CDR2: SGHTA and FQGNSA. The CDR3 protein is CASSPIGLAGAETQYF. Here the CDR3 DNA reads TGTGCCAGCAGCCCGATCGGACTAGCGGGGGCAGAGACCCAGTACTTC.

This chain joins TRBV18 and TRBJ2-6; possibly TRBD1 for D (5 bases). Germline CDR1 and CDR2: KGHSH and LQKENI. V was shortened by 4 bases and J by 0 bases, with 13 bases between the two germline ends. This CDR3 contains 17 residues. CDR3: CASSQGQAYSGANVLTF. CDR3 nucleotide sequence: TGTGCCAGCTCACAGGGGCAGGCTTACTCTGGGGCCAACGTCCTGACTTTC.

The chain joins TRBV21-1 to TRBJ2-1; the D call in the table, TRBD1, was not verified against the DNA. TRBV21-1 is labeled a pseudogene. CDR3 length equals 15 residues. In DNA form, the CDR3 reads TGTGCCACCCCTTCCGGGACAGGGGAATACAATGAGCAGTTCTTC. Translated, it gives CATPSGTGEYNEQFF.

This chain links TRBV9 with TRBJ2-3; the match to TRBD2 covers 7 bases. The CDR3 has 14 amino acids. Trimming removed 4 bases from V and 2 bases from J; junction bases left unmatched: 4. CDR1 and CDR2 from the germline V gene are SGDLS and YYNGEE. The CDR3, as DNA: TGTGCCAGCAGCCTAGCGGCACTCACAGATACGCAGTATTTT. Translated, it gives CASSLAALTDTQYF. The full variable domain, with the rest looked up from reference TRBV9 and TRBJ2-3, is DSGVTQTPKHLITATGQRVTLRCSPRSGDLSVYWYQQSLDQGLQFLIQYYNGEERAKGNILERFSAQQFPDLHSELNLSSLELGDSALYFCASSLAALTDTQYFGPGTRLTVL.

The chain carries TRBV5-1 and TRBJ2-1; 13 bases are a match to TRBD2. The ends lost 4 bases at V and 0 bases at J; junction bases unmatched: 4. Germline CDR1 reads SGHRS; CDR2 reads YFSETQ. This CDR3 contains 17 residues. CDR3 nucleotide sequence: TGCGCCAGCAGCCCGGGACTAGCGGGGCCCTCCTACAATGAGCAGTTCTTC. Its protein is CASSPGLAGPSYNEQFF.

The V and J genes are TRBV19 and TRBJ2-6, with D unresolved. The CDR3 is 13 amino acids. V shed 5 bases and J shed 2 bases, with 4 bases lying between them. Looked up from germline, CDR1 is LNHDA and CDR2 is SQIVND (reference sequence). CDR3 loop: CASSDPGANVLTF. CDR3 DNA: TGTGCCAGTAGTGATCCTGGGGCCAACGTCCTGACTTTC.